This T cell receptor (beta chain) was identified during a study of blood T cell repertoires in COVID-19. Measured with immunoSEQ multiplex PCR; TCRdb has only the in-frame clones, and not every one. The profile shows roughly 180,000 clones, about 76% of them singletons. This CDR3 region has 17 residues. The V call is TRBV21-1, the J call TRBJ1-1. TRBV21-1 is flagged as a pseudogene. Specimen: peripheral blood. This TCR derives from a woman aged 45-65 years with active or convalescent COVID-19. CDR3 DNA: TGTGCCAGCAGCAAAGAATGGGGGGGCCCTGGGAACACTGAAGCTTTCTTT. Protein sequence: CASSKEWGGPGNTEAFF.